This T cell receptor beta chain stems from a study of read filtering for tumor transcriptome and immune sequencing (TCRdb year 2020). Study-wide context: The cohort had 17 male and 14 female patients with a mean age of roughly 66 years, ranging from about 40 to 85. Under revised international staging, about 8 patients fell into R-ISS I, more than 15 into R-ISS II and more than five into R-ISS III. After DNase treatment, whole-transcriptome libraries were prepared with the TruSeq RNA Access Library Prep Kit. TCR-region mapped reads per sample ranged from about 4 to 10.27 million with IR-seq versus only 85 to 1273 with RNA-seq. The study compared TCR repertoires from targeted immune repertoire sequencing and bulk whole-transcriptome sequencing run on the same bone marrow samples. One main goal was a read-filtering strategy for immune repertoire data, in particular deciding whether clonotypes backed by only one read should be removed.

V is pruned by 3 bases and J by 7 bases, leaving 18 bases of the junction without a gene match. The CDR3 covers 19 residues, taking in both the cysteine and the phenylalanine. The DNA shown is the 57-base CDR3, in frame from base 1. CDR1 SGHKS and CDR2 YYEKEE are derived from the germline V gene (reference sequence). What the research found in general, with its limitations: In IR-seq, single-read clonotypes were 80% to 90% of clonotypes but approximately 4% of total reads; in RNA-seq they were about 70% of clonotypes and 35% to 45% of reads. Compared with RNA-seq, IR-seq captured clonotypes at much higher depth and more reliably, and a smaller IR-seq throughput was enough to identify most shared clonotypes. The correlation between IR-seq and RNA-seq shared clonotype proportions was increased by removal of single-read clonotypes. Rather than purified T cells, the sorted CD138-negative fraction was a mixed bone marrow immune population.

Every patient had bone marrow sampled at the time of active disease. Bone marrow mononuclear cells were isolated by Ficoll-Hypaque density gradient centrifugation. To remove myeloma plasma cells, the cells were labeled with CD138 magnetic microbeads on a MACS separator, and CD138-negative cells were then collected by negative selection. Purity of the isolated cells was checked by flow cytometry on an Attune NxT using CD138 antibodies. Total RNA was extracted with TRIzol reagent and quantified with a NanoDrop spectrophotometer. Paired RNA-seq and IR-seq were performed on each patient's CD138-negative bone marrow sample. TCR libraries were constructed from 300 to 400 ng RNA using the Immunoverse kit, and molecular barcoded adaptors covering alpha/delta and beta/gamma chains were employed. The same RNA used for transcriptome sequencing was used for TCR library preparation. An Illumina HiSeq 4000 with 2 x 150 cycles was used to sequence the TCR libraries. As for the authors' bioinformatics: Using MiXCR, which included quality filtering and error correction, TCR reads were aligned to human V, D, J and C references and then assembled into CDR3 clonotypes. The tcR package in R was used for analysis of clonotype counts and gene usage diversity. For inspection of raw mapping reads, RNA-seq reads were mapped by STAR aligner version 2.5.3a onto GRCh37 of the human genome. To test the effect of sequencing depth on detected clonotypes, IR-seq fastq files were randomly downsampled using Seqtk 1.3. TCRdb redid the processing of the public reads, applying fastp at Q25 and MiXCR, and retained in-frame beta chains. Each entry merges the rows of one CDR3 protein and shows their most common DNA and genes. In this record, the V and J calls reflect TCRdb's handling and not the investigators' own analysis. This sample holds around 35,000 distinct CDR3 sequences; roughly 15% were observed only once. The ten largest account for more than 30% of the sample.

This clonotype has ten or more counts. Its antigen remains unidentified. Per-base qualities were not stored, and no clone one base away is much larger. The sample was a population of CD138-negative cells sorted from bone marrow. The cell subset or site label for this specimen denotes: bone marrow mononuclear cells depleted of CD138+ plasma/myeloma cells by negative magnetic selection. The chain joins TRBV5-5 to TRBJ2-1, with 11 central nucleotides matching TRBD2. The clonotype originates from a donor at least 40 years old with multiple myeloma. In nucleotide form, the sequence is TGTGCCAGCAGCTGGGGGGATTTGGGGGCTAGCGGGAGGCGTAATGAGCAGTTCTTC. Protein translation: CASSWGDLGASGRRNEQFF.